This T cell receptor (beta chain) was recorded in a study of blood T cell repertoires in COVID-19 (dated by TCRdb to 2018 to 2021). With regard to the full study: The collaborator samples originated in the United States, Italy and Spain and spanned the acute and convalescent phases of COVID-19. The material from the prospective study consisted of cDNA or gDNA derived from T cells, B-cell-depleted T cells, or PBMCs. Subjects who had been exposed to COVID-19, were actively infected with it, or had recovered from it provided the deeply sampled blood TCRbeta repertoires that made up the dataset. The repertoires were released in a freely available public database intended as a resource for research on the immune response to SARS-CoV-2. The samples were drawn from the first 160 participants of the ongoing ImmuneRACE study and from 1,254 subjects provided by 6 global collaborators. Sample metadata almost always included a de-identified subject ID, COVID-19 status, age in years and sex. Where available, HLA class I and class II types were obtained from metadata supplied by the sample provider rather than from assay-based typing. Findings and caveats that apply to the study as a whole: The amount of clinical and demographic metadata varied by source and participant and was provided uncurated.

Taken from the germline V gene (reference sequence), the CDR1 and CDR2 loops are LGHDT and YNNKEL. Its CDR3 holds 13 amino acids, cysteine through phenylalanine. Only the CDR3 DNA stays, 39 bases, in frame from base 1. A distance of 11 bases separates the germline ends of V and J, which lose 4 bases and 5 bases respectively. Participants in the prospective study were aged about 18 to 89 years, lived in under 30 United States geographic areas, and enrolled through a virtual design. Cohort assignment in the prospective study relied on participant-reported clinical history from a screening survey and a study questionnaire. Recovered participants in ImmuneRACE Cohort 3 were defined by two consecutive negative NP/OP PCR tests, clearance by a healthcare professional, or resolution of symptoms. Mobile phlebotomists in the prospective study collected whole blood, serum and a nasopharyngeal or oropharyngeal swab from every participant. Participants in the prospective study had the option to provide additional blood draws and questionnaires over a roughly 2-month period. Prospective study blood samples were shipped either frozen or at room temperature before DNA extraction.

The immunoSEQ Assay, a bias-controlled multiplex PCR, was used to amplify TCRbeta CDR3 regions from genomic DNA. The study's processing was this. Nucleated cell counts per sample were estimated from amplification of reference gene primers within the assay. To quantify the absolute abundance of each unique TCRbeta CDR3 rearrangement, sequence reads were collapsed and filtered. For each sample, productive Simpson clonality was calculated by taking the square root of Simpson's diversity index across productive rearrangements. TCRdb re-hosts the immuneACCESS table, in-frame sequences only. Its copies lack some clones; in the studies checked, an unresolved V gene accounts for under half of them, and the cause for the rest is not known. The DNA was the basis for D and trimming; V, J and clone size are from that table. In all, the sample holds about 400,000 clones, and more than 75% of those were seen once. Approximately 3.1% of the sample is in the top ten clones.

In regard to this clone: Its recognized antigen is unknown. The sample holds no much larger clone one base away, and base qualities are not on file.

This receptor was identified in a woman in her thirties who had recovered from COVID-19. The rearranged segments are TRBV3-1 (or the pseudogene TRBV3-2) and TRBJ1-2, with the D segment identity uncertain. What was sequenced was PBMCs or T cells enriched from blood (not recorded which). For the CDR3, the sequence is CASSRLGVYGYTF. In nucleotides, the sequence is TGTGCCAGCAGCCGCCTAGGTGTTTATGGCTACACCTTC.